The clone carrying this T cell receptor beta chain was seen ten or more times. Its antigen is as yet unknown. Time point denoted: newly diagnosed GD, antithyroid drugs for less than 3 months. With RNA extracted from PBMCs as input, the TCR library was made. The CDR3 loop spans 15 amino acids. V lost 2 bases and J lost 3; bases outside the gene matches: 4. The germline CDR1 and CDR2 sequences are SGHAT and FQNNGV. TCR beta libraries were built with iRepertoire HTBI primers and Arm-PCR of CDR3 regions. MiXCR, run by TCRdb on the multiplex PCR reads, gives a single entry per CDR3 protein. Of about 530,000 distinct CDR3 sequences in the sample, about 15% are singletons; the top ten hold 20% to 25%. This sample is drawn from a study of regulatory T cells in long-lasting Graves disease. Study-wide context: Prior antithyroid drug treatment in newly diagnosed Graves' patients lasted under 3 months. Study conclusions and caveats: TCR diversity was lower in persistent Graves' patients than in newly diagnosed ones. Persistent disease exhibited a predilection for TRBV28, TRBJ1-2 and TRBJ2-5.

Another study also made use of these data, one on T cells in Graves' hyperthyroidism and ophthalmopathy.

The source was peripheral blood mononuclear cells (PBMCs), collected at new diagnosis, from a patient treated with antithyroid drugs. The V gene is TRBV11-2, the J gene TRBJ1-3, with TRBD1 matching 7 bases. This clonotype originated in a woman aged 35-65 years with Graves disease. The CDR3 spells CASSLSTGVGNTIYF. The CDR3 DNA reads as TGTGCCAGCAGCTTATCCACAGGGGTTGGAAACACCATATATTTT.